This TCR beta chain was identified during a study of radiation and T cells in renal cell carcinoma. Notes on the study in general: Pretreatment tumor biopsies were lacking, so baseline clonotypes are unknown. From baseline, blood top tumor clonotypes peaked at 2 weeks post-radiation.

This table comes from immunoSEQ multiplex PCR, and its TCRdb copy is limited to in-frame clones, with some not included. This sample has approximately 49,000 clones; 75% to 85% occur once, and the top ten carry around 28%. Concerning this clone itself: Its antigen is not known.

CDR3 length: 14 amino acids. Time point given: blood 2 weeks post-SBRT. The sample's treatment: 15 Gy SBRT to primary tumor, nephrectomy 4 weeks later. The patient's renal cell carcinoma had clear cell pathology. The chain employs TRBV21-1 and TRBJ2-7; TRBD2 is taken as the D call from the table, unchecked against the DNA. TRBV21-1 is a known pseudogene. The sample was blood, taken from a patient whose treatment included radiotherapy and nephrectomy. The source of this sequence is a woman in her 70s with renal cell carcinoma. This CDR3 reads CANEMVPVAYEQYF. CDR3 bases: TGTGCCAACGAGATGGTCCCCGTAGCCTACGAGCAGTACTTC.